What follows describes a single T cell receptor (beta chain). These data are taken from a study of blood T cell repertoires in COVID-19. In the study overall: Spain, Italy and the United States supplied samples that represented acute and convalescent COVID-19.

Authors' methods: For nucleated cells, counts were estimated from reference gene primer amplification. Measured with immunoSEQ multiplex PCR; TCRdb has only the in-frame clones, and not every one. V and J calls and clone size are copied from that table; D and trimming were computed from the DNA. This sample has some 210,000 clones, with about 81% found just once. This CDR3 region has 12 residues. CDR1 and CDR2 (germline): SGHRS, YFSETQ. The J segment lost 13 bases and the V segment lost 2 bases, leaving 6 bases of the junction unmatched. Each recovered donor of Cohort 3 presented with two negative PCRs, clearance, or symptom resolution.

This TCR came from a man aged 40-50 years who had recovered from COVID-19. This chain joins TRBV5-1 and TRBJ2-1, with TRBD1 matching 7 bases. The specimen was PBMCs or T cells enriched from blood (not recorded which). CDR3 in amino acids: CASSFLDREQFF. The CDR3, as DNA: TGCGCCAGCAGCTTTCTAGACAGGGAACAGTTCTTC.